This T cell receptor (beta chain) was identified in a study of blood T cell repertoires in COVID-19. At the level of the study: The study drew acute and convalescent COVID-19 samples from the United States, Italy and Spain. T cells, B-cell-depleted T cells, or PBMCs provided the cDNA or gDNA that served as material.

This clone was picked up a small number of times. Trimming removed 4 bases from V and 6 bases from J, with 18 bases in between. The CDR3 extends over 15 amino acids. CDR1 is MGHRA and CDR2 is YSYEKL in the germline V gene. Profiled with immunoSEQ multiplex PCR; TCRdb holds only in-frame clones, not every one. The sample yields under 80,000 clones, roughly 80% seen once. This chain uses TRBV4-1 with TRBJ1-1, with D possibly being TRBD1 (6 bases). The source is a woman older than 75 with active or convalescent COVID-19. The sequencing sample was made of peripheral blood. The CDR3, as DNA: TGCGCCAGCAGCCGGATACAGGGTGTCAGAGCTGAAGCTTTCTTT. This sequence encodes CASSRIQGVRAEAFF.